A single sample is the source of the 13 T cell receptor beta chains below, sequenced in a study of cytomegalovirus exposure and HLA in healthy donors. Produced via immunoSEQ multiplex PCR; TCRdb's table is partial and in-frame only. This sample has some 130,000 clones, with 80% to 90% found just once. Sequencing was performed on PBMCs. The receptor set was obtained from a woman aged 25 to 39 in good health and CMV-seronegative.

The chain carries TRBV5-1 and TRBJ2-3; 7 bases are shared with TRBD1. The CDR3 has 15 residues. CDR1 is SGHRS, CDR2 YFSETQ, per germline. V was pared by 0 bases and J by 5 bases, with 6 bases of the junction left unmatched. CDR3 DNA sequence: TGCGCCAGCAGCTTGGAACAGGGGCCGCGAGATACGCAGTATTTT. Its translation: CASSLEQGPRDTQYF.

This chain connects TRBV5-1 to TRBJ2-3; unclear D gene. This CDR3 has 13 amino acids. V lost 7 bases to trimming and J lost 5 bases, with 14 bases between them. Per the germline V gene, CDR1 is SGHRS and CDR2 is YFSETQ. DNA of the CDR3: TGCGCCAGCGGCGTGGTGCCGGGAGATACGCAGTATTTT. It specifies CASGVVPGDTQYF. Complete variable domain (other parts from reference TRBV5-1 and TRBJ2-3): KAGVTQTPRYLIKTRGQQVTLSCSPISGHRSVSWYQQTPGQGLQFLFEYFSETQRNKGNFPGRFSGRQFSNSRSEMNVSTLELGDSALYLCASGVVPGDTQYFGPGTRLTVL.

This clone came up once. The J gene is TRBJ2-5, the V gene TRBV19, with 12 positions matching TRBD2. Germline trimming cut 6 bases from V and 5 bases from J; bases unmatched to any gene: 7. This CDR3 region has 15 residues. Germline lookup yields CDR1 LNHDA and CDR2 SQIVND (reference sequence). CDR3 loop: CASSALAGGKETQYF. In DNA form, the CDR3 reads TGTGCCAGTAGCGCCCTAGCGGGGGGGAAGGAGACCCAGTACTTC.

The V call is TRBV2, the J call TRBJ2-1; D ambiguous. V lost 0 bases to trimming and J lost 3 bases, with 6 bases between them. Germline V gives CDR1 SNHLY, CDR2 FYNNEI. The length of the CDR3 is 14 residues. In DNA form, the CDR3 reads TGTGCCAGCAGTGAAGCGGCCTTCTACAATGAGCAGTTCTTC. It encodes CASSEAAFYNEQFF. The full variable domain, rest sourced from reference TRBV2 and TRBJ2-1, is EPEVTQTPSHQVTQMGQEVILRCVPISNHLYFYWYRQILGQKVEFLVSFYNNEISEKSEIFDDQFSVERPDGSNFTLKIRSTKLEDSAMYFCASSEAAFYNEQFFGPGTRLTVL.

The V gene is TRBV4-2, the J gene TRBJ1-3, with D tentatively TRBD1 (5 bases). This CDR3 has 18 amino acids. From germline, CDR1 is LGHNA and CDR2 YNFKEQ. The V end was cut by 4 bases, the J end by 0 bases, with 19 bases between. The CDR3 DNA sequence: TGTGCCAGCAGCCTGGACACAGGAGGAGGGAGCTCTGGAAACACCATATATTTT. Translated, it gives CASSLDTGGGSSGNTIYF.

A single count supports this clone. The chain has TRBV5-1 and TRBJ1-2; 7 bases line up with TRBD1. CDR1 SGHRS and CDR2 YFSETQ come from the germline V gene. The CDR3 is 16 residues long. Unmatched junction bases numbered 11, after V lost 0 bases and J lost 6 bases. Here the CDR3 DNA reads TGCGCCAGCAGCTTGGGGACAGGAGTGTCATTAAATGGCTACACCTTC. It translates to CASSLGTGVSLNGYTF.

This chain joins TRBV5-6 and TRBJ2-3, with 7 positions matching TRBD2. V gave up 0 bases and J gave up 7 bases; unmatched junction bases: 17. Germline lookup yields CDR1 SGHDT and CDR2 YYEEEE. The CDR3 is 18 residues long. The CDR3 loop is CASSLDAFVSGVLNTQYF. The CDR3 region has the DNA TGTGCCAGCAGCTTGGACGCCTTCGTCAGCGGGGTTCTTAATACGCAGTATTTT.

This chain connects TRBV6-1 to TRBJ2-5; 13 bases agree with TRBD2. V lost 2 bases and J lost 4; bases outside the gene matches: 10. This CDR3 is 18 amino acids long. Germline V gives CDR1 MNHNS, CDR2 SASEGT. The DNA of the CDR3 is TGTGCCAGCAGTGAAAGCTTCCCGGGACTAGCGGGACGAGAGACCCAGTACTTC. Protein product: CASSESFPGLAGRETQYF.

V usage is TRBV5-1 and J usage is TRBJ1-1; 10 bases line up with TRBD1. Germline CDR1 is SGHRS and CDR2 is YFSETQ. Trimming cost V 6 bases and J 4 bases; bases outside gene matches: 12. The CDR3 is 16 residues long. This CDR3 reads CASTSKDRGGGTEAFF. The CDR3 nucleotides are TGCGCCAGCACCTCTAAGGACAGGGGGGGTGGCACTGAAGCTTTCTTT.

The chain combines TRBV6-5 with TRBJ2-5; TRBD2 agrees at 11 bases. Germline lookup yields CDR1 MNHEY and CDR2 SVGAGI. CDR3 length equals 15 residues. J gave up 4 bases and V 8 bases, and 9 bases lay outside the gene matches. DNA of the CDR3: TGTGCCAGCGGATTTAGCGGGGGGGTCCGAGAGACCCAGTACTTC. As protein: CASGFSGGVRETQYF.

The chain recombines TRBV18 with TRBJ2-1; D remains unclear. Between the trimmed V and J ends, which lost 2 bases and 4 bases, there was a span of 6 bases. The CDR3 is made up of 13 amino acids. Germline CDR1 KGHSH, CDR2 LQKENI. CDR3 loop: CASSPGAYNEQFF. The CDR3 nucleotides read TGTGCCAGCTCACCAGGAGCTTACAATGAGCAGTTCTTC.

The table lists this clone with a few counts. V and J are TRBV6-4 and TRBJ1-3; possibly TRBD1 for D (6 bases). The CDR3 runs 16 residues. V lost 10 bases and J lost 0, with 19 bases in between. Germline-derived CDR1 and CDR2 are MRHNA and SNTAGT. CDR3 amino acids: CATEGRDTCSGNTIYF. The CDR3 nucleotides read TGTGCCACCGAGGGGAGGGACACTTGCTCTGGAAACACCATATATTTT.

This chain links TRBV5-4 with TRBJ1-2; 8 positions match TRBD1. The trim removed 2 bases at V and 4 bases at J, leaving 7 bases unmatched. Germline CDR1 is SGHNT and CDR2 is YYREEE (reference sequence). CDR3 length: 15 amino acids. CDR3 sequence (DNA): TGTGCCAGCAGCTTAAATTTCGACAGGGGCTATGGCTACACCTTC. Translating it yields CASSLNFDRGYGYTF.